The 25 T cell receptor beta chains below all came from one sample that was sequenced in a study of regulatory T cells in long-lasting Graves disease. In building TCR beta libraries, iRepertoire HTBI primers were used together with Arm-PCR of CDR3 regions. TCRdb ran MiXCR on the multiplex PCR reads and lists one entry per CDR3 protein. Counted here are roughly 420,000 distinct CDR3 sequences, about 16% occurring once; the ten biggest clones make up approximately 12%. This sample's time point: newly diagnosed GD, antithyroid drugs for less than 3 months. Preparation of the TCR library used RNA extracted from PBMCs. This sample also belongs to another study, concerning T cells in Graves' hyperthyroidism and ophthalmopathy.

This specimen was peripheral blood mononuclear cells (PBMCs), taken at new diagnosis, from a patient treated with antithyroid drugs. All receptors come from a woman aged 30 to 39 with Graves disease.

This clonotype was seen repeatedly, ten times or more. This rearrangement joins TRBV11-2 to TRBJ2-7, with a possible D match to TRBD2 (6 bases). CDR1 is SGHAT and CDR2 is FQNNGV in the germline V gene. The V end was cut by 3 bases, the J end by 2 bases, with 20 bases between. The CDR3 runs 17 residues. The DNA for the CDR3 is TGTGCCAGCAGCTTTAATCCCCGGAGCGGGCAGACCTACGAGCAGTACTTC. As protein: CASSFNPRSGQTYEQYF.

At least ten counts were recorded for this clonotype. J is TRBJ2-7 and V is TRBV12-3 or TRBV12-4; TRBD1 matches at 7 bases. The junction had 8 bases not matched to a gene; V was cut back by 7 bases and J by 2 bases. CDR3 length: 14 residues. The CDR3 protein is CASTPGQAPYEQYF. The CDR3 coding sequence is TGTGCCAGCACCCCCGGACAGGCACCCTACGAGCAGTACTTC.

The chain joins TRBV27 to TRBJ2-1; D is undetermined. Germline loops: CDR1 MNHEY, CDR2 SMNVEV (reference sequence). V shed 5 bases and J shed 4 bases, with 12 bases lying between them. This CDR3 has 14 residues. CDR3 coding DNA: TGTGCCAGCAGTCTCCTGACGGTTTACAATGAGCAGTTCTTC. It encodes CASSLLTVYNEQFF.

This clonotype was observed at least ten times. J is TRBJ1-1 and V is TRBV9; D unclear. Germline CDR1 SGDLS, CDR2 YYNGEE. Trimming removed 2 bases from V and 0 bases from J, with 5 bases in between. The CDR3 sequence is 13 residues long. DNA for the CDR3: TGTGCCAGCAGCGTGGACCTGAACACTGAAGCTTTCTTT. Translating gives CASSVDLNTEAFF.

This chain uses TRBV6-1 with TRBJ1-2, with D possibly being TRBD1 (5 bases). Germline CDR1 is MNHNS and CDR2 is SASEGT. This CDR3 has 11 residues. Trimming left V 1 base short and J 13 bases short, with 10 bases between. CDR3: CASSEVGGATF. Written as DNA, the CDR3 is TGTGCCAGCAGTGAAGTTGGAGGGGCCACCTTC.

This clonotype was counted many times. This rearrangement joins TRBV4-3 to TRBJ1-1; D is unresolved. CDR3 length: 15 residues. V was cut by 0 bases and J by 1 base, with 9 bases left in between. Germline lookup yields CDR1 LGHNA and CDR2 YSLEER. The CDR3 sequence is CASSQDIVANTEAFF. CDR3 bases: TGCGCCAGCAGCCAAGATATCGTAGCGAACACTGAAGCTTTCTTT.

This clonotype has ten or more counts. This chain uses TRBV12-3 or TRBV12-4 with TRBJ1-1; 8 positions match TRBD1. This CDR3 is built from 14 residues. V lost 6 bases, J lost 4 bases, and 7 bases stayed unmatched. In DNA, the CDR3 is TGTGCCAGCAGCCGGACAGGGAGAGGCACTGAAGCTTTCTTT. Translating gives CASSRTGRGTEAFF.

This clonotype was seen ten or more times. This CDR3 is CASSRGLGDEQFF. Here the CDR3 DNA reads TGCGCCAGCAGTAGGGGTCTTGGGGATGAGCAGTTCTTC. The chain carries TRBV5-1 and TRBJ2-1; tentatively, D is TRBD1 (5 bases). The V gene's germline CDR1 is SGHRS and CDR2 YFSETQ. V shed 5 bases and J shed 8 bases, with 14 bases lying between them. The CDR3 totals 13 residues.

This rearrangement joins TRBV5-1 to TRBJ2-1; TRBD2 matches at 7 bases. V gave up 2 bases and J gave up 5 bases; unmatched junction bases: 19. This CDR3 has 19 residues. Germline loops: CDR1 SGHRS, CDR2 YFSETQ. For the CDR3, the DNA is TGCGCCAGCAGCTTTCGGCAGGGTTCATTTGGCGGGAGTAACAATGAGCAGTTCTTC. It translates to CASSFRQGSFGGSNNEQFF.

Many counts were recorded for this clonotype. The J gene is TRBJ2-2, the V gene TRBV6-1; D call uncertain. The germline CDR1 and CDR2 sequences are MNHNS and SASEGT. This CDR3 has 14 residues. V lost 7 bases, J lost 1 base, and 10 bases lay in between. CDR3 sequence reads: CASKMWVNTGELFF. DNA for the CDR3: TGTGCCAGCAAGATGTGGGTGAACACCGGGGAGCTGTTTTTT.

Many counts were recorded for this clonotype. The gene calls are TRBV28 and TRBJ2-1, with D perhaps TRBD1 or TRBD2 (5 bases each). Looked up from germline, CDR1 is MDHEN and CDR2 is SYDVKM. This CDR3 has 16 amino acids. V lost 10 bases to trimming and J lost 5 bases, with 24 bases between them. The CDR3 loop is CATTPSGLDPHNEQFF. CDR3 nucleotides: TGTGCCACTACTCCCTCGGGGCTAGATCCTCACAATGAGCAGTTCTTC.

This clonotype was found a few times. The chain employs TRBV28 and TRBJ2-7, with 10 nucleotides matching TRBD1. CDR3 length: 15 residues. Trimming took 4 bases from V and 7 from J; bases not matched to a gene: 10. Germline CDR1 and CDR2: MDHEN and SYDVKM. The CDR3 nucleotides read TGTGCCAGCAGTTCCGCGACAGGGGGCGCGTCAGAGCAGTACTTC. Its protein product is CASSSATGGASEQYF. The full variable domain, rest sourced from reference TRBV28 and TRBJ2-7, is DVKVTQSSRYLVKRTGEKVFLECVQDMDHENMFWYRQDPGLGLRLIYFSYDVKMKEKGDIPEGYSVSREKKERFSLILESASTNQTSMYLCASSSATGGASEQYFGPGTRLTVT.

This clonotype showed up many times. The chain employs TRBV11-2 and TRBJ1-1; D possibly corresponds to TRBD1 (6 bases). CDR3 length: 15 residues. V shed 2 bases and J shed 1 base, with 11 bases lying between them. Germline V lookup: CDR1 SGHAT, CDR2 FQNNGV. The CDR3 reads CASSLTSTGNTEAFF. The CDR3 DNA reads TGTGCCAGCAGCTTAACGTCGACAGGGAACACTGAAGCTTTCTTT.

V gene TRBV7-9 combines with J gene TRBJ1-1; maybe TRBD1 (6 bases). The CDR3 sequence is 15 residues long. Germline CDR1 is SEHNR and CDR2 is FQNEAQ (reference sequence). With 4 bases removed from V and 5 bases from J, the gap between germline ends came to 17 bases. The CDR3 sequence is CASSYPYRVRTEAFF. The DNA for the CDR3 is TGTGCCAGCAGCTACCCCTACAGGGTGAGGACTGAAGCTTTCTTT.

The chain joins TRBV7-2 to TRBJ2-1; the D is unclear. Germline V gene lookup returns CDR1 SGHTA and CDR2 FQGNSA. The V gene lost 0 bases and the J gene lost 9 bases, with 6 bases spanning the gap. The CDR3 is 12 residues long. CDR3 nucleotides: TGTGCCAGCAGCTTAGCGGTCGGTGAGCAGTTCTTC. It codes for CASSLAVGEQFF.

This clonotype occurred many times. The chain uses TRBV7-2 and TRBJ2-7, with D possibly TRBD1 on 6 matching bases. The V end lost 5 bases, the J end lost 7 bases, and 12 bases lay between the germline ends. The CDR3 has 12 residues. Per the germline V gene, CDR1 is SGHTA and CDR2 is FQGNSA. This CDR3 is CASSKGQREQYF. In nucleotides, the CDR3 is TGTGCCAGCAGCAAAGGACAGCGGGAGCAGTACTTC.

This clonotype was seen repeatedly, ten times or more. The chain carries TRBV28 and TRBJ2-7; 10 positions match TRBD1. V gave up 5 bases and J gave up 2 bases; unmatched junction bases: 3. The CDR3 contains 14 residues. In germline, CDR1 is MDHEN, CDR2 SYDVKM. Here the CDR3 DNA reads TGTGCCAGCAGTCCCGGGACAGGGGCCTACGAGCAGTACTTC. Translated, it gives CASSPGTGAYEQYF. The whole variable domain, filled in from reference TRBV28 and TRBJ2-7, reads DVKVTQSSRYLVKRTGEKVFLECVQDMDHENMFWYRQDPGLGLRLIYFSYDVKMKEKGDIPEGYSVSREKKERFSLILESASTNQTSMYLCASSPGTGAYEQYFGPGTRLTVT.

This clonotype has a count of ten or more. The chain employs TRBV2 and TRBJ2-5; 7 bases fit TRBD2. Germline loops: CDR1 SNHLY, CDR2 FYNNEI. This CDR3 comprises 14 residues. V lost 2 bases and J lost 9; bases outside the gene matches: 9. Written as DNA, the CDR3 is TGTGCCAGCAGTGAACTCAGCGGGGCCCGGGCCCAGTACTTC. Protein sequence: CASSELSGARAQYF.

In this sample, this clonotype turned up many times. The rearrangement links TRBV6-1 to TRBJ2-7; D unresolved. V lost 3 bases and J lost 0, with 18 bases in between. The CDR3 spans 17 residues. Germline V CDR1 and CDR2: MNHNS, SASEGT. Here the CDR3 reads CASSEVLSRRNSYEQYF. In DNA form, the CDR3 reads TGTGCCAGCAGTGAGGTACTCTCGCGGAGAAACTCCTACGAGCAGTACTTC.

The genes are TRBV7-8 and TRBJ2-7; 11 bases agree with TRBD2. CDR1 is SGHVS and CDR2 is FQNEAQ in the germline V gene. The CDR3 spans 17 residues. V lost 0 bases and J lost 2; bases outside the gene matches: 6. CDR3 sequence reads: CASSLARLAGLPYEQYF. CDR3 bases: TGTGCCAGCAGCTTAGCGCGACTAGCGGGACTGCCCTACGAGCAGTACTTC. Looking up the rest from reference TRBV7-8 and TRBJ2-7 gives the full variable domain: GAGVSQSPRYKVAKRGQDVALRCDPISGHVSLFWYQQALGQGPEFLTYFQNEAQLDKSGLPSDRFFAERPEGSVSTLKIQRTQQEDSAVYLCASSLARLAGLPYEQYFGPGTRLTVT.

This clonotype was counted at least ten times. CDR3: CASSLENPTLANTQYF. The CDR3 bases are TGTGCCAGCAGCTTAGAAAACCCCACCCTAGCGAATACGCAGTATTTT. The rearrangement links TRBV7-9 to TRBJ2-3, with D maybe TRBD2 (6 bases). The CDR3 covers 16 residues. V was trimmed by 1 base and J by 7 bases, leaving 18 bases between them. Germline V CDR1 and CDR2: SEHNR, FQNEAQ (reference sequence).

This clonotype was observed many times. J is TRBJ2-1 and V is TRBV11-2; D unclear. The CDR3 runs to 14 residues. Trimming cost V 0 bases and J 10 bases, with 13 bases left between them. The germline gives CDR1 SGHAT, CDR2 FQNNGV. CDR3 loop: CASSLDLPKREQFF. For the CDR3, the DNA is TGTGCCAGCAGCTTAGATCTCCCCAAACGAGAGCAGTTCTTC.

This clonotype was counted ten times or more. The genes are TRBV3-1 and TRBJ2-3; a weak D match, TRBD2 (6 bases). Per germline, CDR1 LGHDT and CDR2 YNNKEL (reference sequence). V dropped 4 bases and J dropped 5 bases, with 10 bases sitting between them. The CDR3 is 13 residues long. The CDR3 nucleotides read TGTGCCAGCAGCCGATTAGCGGAAGATACGCAGTATTTT. Encoded protein: CASSRLAEDTQYF.

In its sample, this clonotype was seen many times. The rearrangement uses TRBV6-5 and TRBJ2-7; no firm D call. V gave up 2 bases and J gave up 0 bases, with 14 bases separating them. The CDR3 totals 16 residues. Germline assignment: CDR1 MNHEY and CDR2 SVGAGI. Here the CDR3 reads CASSYSGERLSYEQYF. The CDR3 DNA sequence: TGTGCCAGCAGTTACAGTGGCGAAAGGCTCTCCTACGAGCAGTACTTC.

A few counts support this clonotype. One junction end does not reproduce the germline sequence, and a read error may be involved. The chain couples TRBV6-5 to TRBJ2-3; D gene uncertain. The CDR3 is made up of 14 amino acids. Germline V gene sequence: CDR1 MNHEY, CDR2 SVGAGI. CDR3 sequence (DNA): TGTGCCAACAGTTACTCGATAGCCGCAGCGAGGCAGTATTTT. Translated: CANSYSIAAARQYF.